This T cell receptor (beta chain) was sequenced in a study of T cells in Graves' hyperthyroidism and ophthalmopathy. This CDR3 region has 13 residues. Germline CDR1 reads GTSNPN; CDR2 reads SVGIG (reference sequence). With V trimmed by 5 bases and J by 0 bases, 3 bases remained unmatched. Amplification yielded TCR beta CDR3 regions, with RNA transcripts as the source. The primer set for the first-round RT-PCR of the TCR CDR3 was HTBI. TCRdb processed the multiplex PCR reads anew with MiXCR; each CDR3 protein has one entry. The repertoire holds 250,000 to 300,000 distinct CDR3 sequences, with roughly 15% as singletons. This clonotype was observed at least ten times. Its antigen is currently unknown. Study-wide results and limits: Among clonotypes expanded in thyroid above 0.001, most were also found in blood.

Source material: blood. The sequence was obtained from a woman between 50 and 59 years old with Graves' hyperthyroidism that later progressed to Graves' ophthalmopathy. The chain combines TRBV30 with TRBJ2-7; 8 bases map to TRBD1. The CDR3 here is CAWGDRYSYEQYF. Here the CDR3 DNA reads TGTGCCTGGGGGGACAGGTACTCCTACGAGCAGTACTTC. Using reference TRBV30 and TRBJ2-7 for the parts outside the CDR3, the full variable domain is SQTIHQWPATLVQPVGSPLSLECTVEGTSNPNLYWYRQAAGRGLQLLFYSVGIGQISSEVPQNLSASRPQDRQFILSSKKLLLSDSGFYLCAWGDRYSYEQYFGPGTRLTVT.